The T cell receptor (beta chain) under discussion was sequenced for a study of PD-1 blockade in mismatch repair-deficient tumors (TCRdb year 2017). For the study in its entirety: Between September 2013 and late 2016, the trial enrolled approximately 87 consecutive patients with 11 to 12 types of mismatch repair-deficient cancer, all of whom had received prior treatment and were progressing. Deep sequencing of TCR CDR3 regions was used to track tumor-associated T cell clones in peripheral blood of patients responding to PD-1 blockade.

This clone came up a few times. Its specific antigen is unknown. No clone much larger than this one lies a single base away; base qualities are absent. Libraries were constructed by the immunoSEQ multiplex PCR assay. The authors processed their data as follows. A clone was classified as neoantigen-specific if the clone expanded significantly in response to the relevant peptide and did not expand significantly in response to any other peptide tested. TCRdb carries this immuneACCESS record with in-frame sequences only. Its versions omit some clonotypes, under half of them owing to an unresolved V gene in the studies checked, with the rest unexplained. Clone size and V and J calls were adopted from that table, with D and trimming inferred from the DNA. Present in this sample are 7,500 to 10,000 clones, approximately 89% of which were seen just once. The ten largest clones add up to roughly 12% of the sample.

Findings and caveats that apply to the study as a whole: Rapid expansion after pembrolizumab followed by contraction, generally before radiologic responses, was shown by tumor-resident clones, which were often undetectable in blood before treatment. Of roughly 7 peptides, three triggered clonal expansion, producing over a hundred unique blood TCRs, of which roughly 7 were also present in tumor, and every positive peptide came from a frameshift mutation.

Reading the label with the study, this specimen's time point is: roughly 11-day in vitro stimulation with candidate neoantigen peptide 7. Mismatch repair deficiency was established in every enrolled patient by polymerase chain reaction or immunohistochemistry. A few patients who responded to pembrolizumab therapy underwent TCR sequencing. Each of several ELISpot-reactive candidate neoantigen peptides was used in a roughly ten-day in vitro stimulation prior to TCR sequencing. As the baseline for calculating clone fold-changes, a control culture with no peptide was run in an identical way. The phase II trial prospectively tested pembrolizumab PD-1 blockade in advanced mismatch repair-deficient cancers regardless of tissue of origin. Inclusive of the bounding cysteine and phenylalanine, the CDR3 is 13 residues long. Kept here is only the CDR3 DNA, which spans 39 bases and is read in frame from base 1. The germline V gene provides CDR1 SGHVS and CDR2 FQNEAQ. The germline V and J ends show losses of 5 bases and 8 bases respectively, and no gene match explains 2 bases of the junction.

The source material was cells cultured in vitro, sampled from a patient treated with pembrolizumab. This receptor was taken from an adult with mismatch repair-deficient cancer. The chain joins TRBV7-8 to TRBJ2-2, with TRBD2 matching 10 junction bases. The DNA sequence reads TGTGCCAGCAGCCCGGGACTAGCGGGGGAGCTGTTTTTT. Its protein reads: CASSPGLAGELFF.